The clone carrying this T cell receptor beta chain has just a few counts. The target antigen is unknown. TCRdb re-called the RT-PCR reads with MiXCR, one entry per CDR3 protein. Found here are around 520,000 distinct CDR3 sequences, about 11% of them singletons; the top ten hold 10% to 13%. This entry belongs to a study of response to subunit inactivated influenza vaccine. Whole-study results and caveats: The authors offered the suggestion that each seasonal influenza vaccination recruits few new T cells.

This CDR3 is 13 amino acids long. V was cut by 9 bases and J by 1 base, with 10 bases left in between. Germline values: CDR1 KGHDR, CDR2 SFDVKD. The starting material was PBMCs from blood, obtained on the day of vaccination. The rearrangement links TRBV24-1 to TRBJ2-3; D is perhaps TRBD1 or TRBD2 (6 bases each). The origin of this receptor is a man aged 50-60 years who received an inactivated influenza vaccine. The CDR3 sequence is CATGGHGTDTQYF. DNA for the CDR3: TGTGCCACCGGGGGGCACGGCACAGATACGCAGTATTTT.